This T cell receptor (beta chain) originates from a study of radiotherapy plus CTLA-4 blockade in lung cancer. Overall study context: Of all patients, more than 15% responded objectively and 25% to 35% showed disease control. Whole-study results and caveats: Radiotherapy with ipilimumab was followed by blood expansion of tumor-derived clones.

Enrolled patients, whose metastatic non-small-cell lung cancer was chemo-refractory, received focal radiation plus CTLA-4 blockade with ipilimumab. Some clones are missing from TCRdb's copy, which holds only in-frame ones; the method was immunoSEQ multiplex PCR. This sample yields about 76,000 clones, of which approximately 84% are seen a single time; approximately 0.73% belongs to the top ten. This clone has a single count. Its antigen is currently unknown. V was pared by 2 bases and J by 5 bases, with 11 bases of the junction left unmatched. Germline values: CDR1 KGHSH, CDR2 LQKENI. The CDR3 extends over 18 amino acids.

This sequence originates from a human donor with non-small cell lung cancer who had stable disease on radiotherapy plus ipilimumab. Specimen: peripheral blood, collected from a patient treated with radiotherapy plus ipilimumab. This chain connects TRBV18 to TRBJ2-3; TRBD2 agrees at 12 bases. CDR3 DNA: TGTGCCAGCTCACCAATTGGACTAGCGGGGACGACTGGAGATACGCAGTATTTT. Translating gives CASSPIGLAGTTGDTQYF. The complete variable domain, with remaining parts taken from reference TRBV18 and TRBJ2-3, reads NAGVMQNPRHLVRRRGQEARLRCSPMKGHSHVYWYRQLPEEGLKFMVYLQKENIIDESGMPKERFSAEFPKEGPSILRIQQVVRGDSAAYFCASSPIGLAGTTGDTQYFGPGTRLTVL.